Below, 22 T cell receptor beta chains from the same sample are listed, as sequenced in a study of OX40 agonist ivuxolimab in advanced cancers. Only in-frame clones appear in the TCRdb table, and some are missing; sequencing was by immunoSEQ multiplex PCR. The sample lists about 92,000 clones, roughly nine tenths occurring once. Here the sequenced sample was CD4+ or CD8+ T cells sorted from blood, taken in a trial of the OX40 agonist ivuxolimab. These receptors all come from an adult with an advanced solid tumor such as melanoma, head and neck, liver or kidney cancer.

V usage is TRBV2 and J usage is TRBJ2-4; D call uncertain. CDR1 and CDR2 from the germline V gene are SNHLY and FYNNEI. V lost 7 bases and J lost 5, with 9 bases in between. There are 12 residues in the CDR3. The CDR3 loop is CASTKDQNIQYF. In nucleotides, the CDR3 is TGTGCCAGCACTAAGGACCAAAACATTCAGTACTTC.

V is TRBV6-1 and J is TRBJ2-7; possible D gene TRBD2, 6 bases. V lost 0 bases and J lost 0, with 15 bases in between. CDR3 length: 17 residues. The germline CDR1 and CDR2 sequences are MNHNS and SASEGT. The CDR3 here is CASSEAAPSALSYEQYF. In nucleotides, the CDR3 is TGTGCCAGCAGTGAAGCGGCCCCTAGCGCCCTCTCCTACGAGCAGTACTTC.

The J gene is TRBJ2-3, the V gene TRBV7-3; D is uncertain. Trimming stripped 1 base from V and 1 base from J, with 6 bases between. The CDR3 is 14 amino acids. From germline, CDR1 is SGHTA and CDR2 FQGTGA. Written as DNA, the CDR3 is TGTGCCAGCAGCTTAAATAGAGGCACAGATACGCAGTATTTT. Amino acid sequence: CASSLNRGTDTQYF.

There are a few counts of this clone. The chain recombines TRBV28 with TRBJ2-7; 8 positions agree with TRBD2. Germline CDR1 is MDHEN and CDR2 is SYDVKM. The length of the CDR3 is 14 residues. V trimming: 7 bases; J trimming: 6 bases; junction bases outside the gene matches: 11. The CDR3 loop reads CASKRGLVRSEQYF. The CDR3 DNA is TGTGCCAGCAAACGGGGACTAGTTCGTTCCGAGCAGTACTTC.

Notes on this clone: Germline is not matched at one junction end, which may reflect a read error. This chain uses TRBV9 with TRBJ2-2, with 7 bases matching TRBD2. The CDR3 contains 17 residues. Per germline, CDR1 SGDLS and CDR2 YYNGEE. The CDR3 DNA sequence: TGTGCCAGCAGCGTAGGGGGCGGGAGTACGAAAACCGGGGAGCTGTTTTTT. The encoded protein is CASSVGGGSTKTGELFF.

The chain is built from TRBV11-2 and TRBJ2-5; D ambiguous. CDR3 length: 15 amino acids. CDR1 SGHAT and CDR2 FQNNGV come from the germline V gene. The V end was cut by 1 base, the J end by 2 bases, with 11 bases between. DNA of the CDR3: TGTGCCAGCAGCTTAGTGGTAGGCCTACAAGAGACCCAGTACTTC. Protein product: CASSLVVGLQETQYF.

In nucleotides, the CDR3 is TGCGCCAGCAGCCCCGCCTCCCCCTCGGGTGAGCAGTTCTTC. Amino acids: CASSPASPSGEQFF. V is TRBV5-1 and J is TRBJ2-1, with D unclear. Germline-derived CDR1 and CDR2 are SGHRS and YFSETQ. The V end was cut by 4 bases, the J end by 9 bases, with 17 bases between. There are 14 residues in the CDR3.

The J gene is TRBJ2-5, the V gene TRBV15; 8 bases fit TRBD2. Trimming took 0 bases from V and 7 from J; bases not matched to a gene: 4. The CDR3 has 14 amino acids. Germline V gene lookup returns CDR1 LNHNV and CDR2 YYDKDF (reference sequence). CDR3 nucleotide sequence: TGTGCCACCAGCAGAGAAACCGGGAGGGGGACCCAGTACTTC. This translates into CATSRETGRGTQYF.

This rearrangement joins TRBV7-2 to TRBJ1-2; D call uncertain. The V and J ends lost 6 bases and 0 bases respectively, with 11 bases between them. The CDR3 is made up of 14 amino acids. Germline V gives CDR1 SGHTA, CDR2 FQGNSA. The chain's CDR3 is CASRWTLANYGYTF. DNA for the CDR3: TGTGCCAGCAGGTGGACGTTAGCTAACTATGGCTACACCTTC.

This clone was seen only once. CDR3 coding DNA: TGTGCCACCAGCACTAGACTAGCGGGAACTGAGCAGTTCTTC. Its translation is CATSTRLAGTEQFF. The rearrangement uses TRBV15 and TRBJ2-1; 11 bases are a match to TRBD2. Germline V lookup: CDR1 LNHNV, CDR2 YYDKDF (reference sequence). The CDR3 extends over 14 amino acids. J lost 9 bases, V lost 4 bases, and 5 bases had no gene match.

The rearrangement uses TRBV5-1 and TRBJ2-1; 7 bases map to TRBD2. In germline, CDR1 is SGHRS, CDR2 YFSETQ. CDR3 size: 15 residues. V gave up 5 bases and J gave up 8 bases; unmatched junction bases: 13. The CDR3 reads CASSGGGEGRYEQFF. CDR3 nucleotides: TGCGCCAGCAGTGGTGGGGGGGAGGGCCGTTATGAGCAGTTCTTC.

The V and J genes are TRBV7-7 and TRBJ2-7; TRBD1 is a possible D gene (8 bases). Germline-derived CDR1 and CDR2 are SSHAT and FNYEAQ (reference sequence). The CDR3 has 15 residues. V was pared by 4 bases and J by 7 bases, with 20 bases between. CDR3: CASSSGRGPGGEQYF. CDR3 nucleotide sequence: TGTGCCAGCAGCTCGGGCAGGGGGCCGGGGGGAGAGCAGTACTTC.

The CDR3 DNA sequence: TGTGCCAGCAGTCCCCCCCTAGCGGGATCCGGGGAGCTGTTTTTT. It codes for CASSPPLAGSGELFF. This chain joins TRBV25-1 and TRBJ2-2, with 9 bases fitting TRBD2. The length of the CDR3 is 15 residues. The ends lost 5 bases at V and 6 bases at J; junction bases unmatched: 7. Germline V gene data show CDR1 as MGHDK and CDR2 as SYGVNS.

The chain employs TRBV18 and TRBJ2-5; TRBD1 matches 7 bases. J lost 3 bases, V lost 4 bases, and 8 bases had no gene match. The CDR3 is made up of 15 amino acids. Germline V CDR1 and CDR2: KGHSH, LQKENI. Written as DNA, the CDR3 is TGTGCCAGCTCACGCATCACAGGGGTGAAAGAGACCCAGTACTTC. Protein product: CASSRITGVKETQYF. The full variable domain, completed using reference TRBV18 and TRBJ2-5, is NAGVMQNPRHLVRRRGQEARLRCSPMKGHSHVYWYRQLPEEGLKFMVYLQKENIIDESGMPKERFSAEFPKEGPSILRIQQVVRGDSAAYFCASSRITGVKETQYFGPGTRLLVL.

This clone has a single count. The chain combines TRBV18 with TRBJ2-1, with 11 bases aligning to TRBD2. CDR1 and CDR2 (germline): KGHSH, LQKENI. The CDR3 runs to 13 residues. J lost 10 bases, V lost 4 bases, and 3 bases had no gene match. The CDR3 DNA reads TGTGCCAGCTCACACGGACTAGCGGGCGAGCAGTTCTTC. It translates to CASSHGLAGEQFF.

The CDR3 DNA reads as TGTGCCAGCTCAACGTTACAGTCTGGCTACACCTTC. This codes for CASSTLQSGYTF. The V gene is TRBV18, the J gene TRBJ1-2, with D uncertain. The CDR3 totals 12 residues. V was clipped by 5 bases and J by 7 bases, with 11 bases between them. Germline V gene sequence: CDR1 KGHSH, CDR2 LQKENI.

The CDR3: CASSRAGGTSSYNEQFF. For the CDR3, the DNA is TGTGCCAGCAGCCGAGCGGGAGGGACAAGCTCCTACAATGAGCAGTTCTTC. The rearrangement joins TRBV7-6 to TRBJ2-1, with TRBD2 matching 10 bases. The CDR3 totals 17 residues. Trimming took 5 bases from V and 0 from J; bases not matched to a gene: 7. Germline lookup yields CDR1 SGHVS and CDR2 FNYEAQ. The full variable domain, rest sourced from reference TRBV7-6 and TRBJ2-1, is GAGVSQSPRYKVTKRGQDVALRCDPISGHVSLYWYRQALGQGPEFLTYFNYEAQQDKSGLPNDRFSAERPEGSISTLTIQRTEQRDSAMYRCASSRAGGTSSYNEQFFGPGTRLTVL.

V and J are TRBV7-9 and TRBJ1-3; no reliable D call. Trimming left V 5 bases short and J 0 bases short, with 20 bases between. This CDR3 comprises 18 residues. Germline values: CDR1 SEHNR, CDR2 FQNEAQ (reference sequence). This chain's CDR3 is CASSLIRTRPASGNTIYF. CDR3 bases: TGTGCCAGCAGCCTAATCCGTACCAGGCCAGCCTCTGGAAACACCATATATTTT. Full variable domain (rest looked up from reference TRBV7-9 and TRBJ1-3): DTGVSQNPRHKITKRGQNVTFRCDPISEHNRLYWYRQTLGQGPEFLTYFQNEAQLEKSRLLSDRFSAERPKGSFSTLEIQRTEQGDSAMYLCASSLIRTRPASGNTIYFGEGSWLTVV.

The rearrangement uses TRBV6-1 and TRBJ1-5; perhaps TRBD1 as D (6 bases). The CDR3 runs to 14 residues. The germline CDR1 and CDR2 sequences are MNHNS and SASEGT. Trimming took 7 bases from V and 2 from J, leaving 12 bases between them. The CDR3 region has the DNA TGTGCCAGCACCCAAGGGGGGGGCAATCAGCCCCAGCATTTT. This sequence encodes CASTQGGGNQPQHF.

The J gene is TRBJ2-3, the V gene TRBV11-2; D is uncertain. The CDR3 sequence is 13 residues long. Germline CDR1 reads SGHAT; CDR2 reads FQNNGV. V lost 3 bases to trimming and J lost 3 bases, with 7 bases between them. This CDR3 is CASSFSQTDTQYF. The CDR3 DNA reads as TGTGCCAGCAGCTTTAGCCAAACAGATACGCAGTATTTT.

The chain uses TRBV28 and TRBJ2-5, with 11 nucleotides matching TRBD2. The CDR3 is 17 amino acids. The germline gives CDR1 MDHEN, CDR2 SYDVKM. J lost 3 bases, V lost 8 bases, and 14 bases had no gene match. CDR3 region: CASSIGGIAGGKETQYF. CDR3 nucleotide sequence: TGTGCCAGCTCTATAGGGGGGATAGCGGGAGGGAAAGAGACCCAGTACTTC.

The V call is TRBV18, the J call TRBJ2-2; D uncertain. Deletions cut 3 bases from V and 6 bases from J, with 20 bases between. Germline V gene lookup returns CDR1 KGHSH and CDR2 LQKENI. The length of the CDR3 is 17 residues. CDR3 nucleotide sequence: TGTGCCAGCTCACCGAGAAGGACGGCTCCTACCGCCGGGGAGCTGTTTTTT. Residues: CASSPRRTAPTAGELFF.